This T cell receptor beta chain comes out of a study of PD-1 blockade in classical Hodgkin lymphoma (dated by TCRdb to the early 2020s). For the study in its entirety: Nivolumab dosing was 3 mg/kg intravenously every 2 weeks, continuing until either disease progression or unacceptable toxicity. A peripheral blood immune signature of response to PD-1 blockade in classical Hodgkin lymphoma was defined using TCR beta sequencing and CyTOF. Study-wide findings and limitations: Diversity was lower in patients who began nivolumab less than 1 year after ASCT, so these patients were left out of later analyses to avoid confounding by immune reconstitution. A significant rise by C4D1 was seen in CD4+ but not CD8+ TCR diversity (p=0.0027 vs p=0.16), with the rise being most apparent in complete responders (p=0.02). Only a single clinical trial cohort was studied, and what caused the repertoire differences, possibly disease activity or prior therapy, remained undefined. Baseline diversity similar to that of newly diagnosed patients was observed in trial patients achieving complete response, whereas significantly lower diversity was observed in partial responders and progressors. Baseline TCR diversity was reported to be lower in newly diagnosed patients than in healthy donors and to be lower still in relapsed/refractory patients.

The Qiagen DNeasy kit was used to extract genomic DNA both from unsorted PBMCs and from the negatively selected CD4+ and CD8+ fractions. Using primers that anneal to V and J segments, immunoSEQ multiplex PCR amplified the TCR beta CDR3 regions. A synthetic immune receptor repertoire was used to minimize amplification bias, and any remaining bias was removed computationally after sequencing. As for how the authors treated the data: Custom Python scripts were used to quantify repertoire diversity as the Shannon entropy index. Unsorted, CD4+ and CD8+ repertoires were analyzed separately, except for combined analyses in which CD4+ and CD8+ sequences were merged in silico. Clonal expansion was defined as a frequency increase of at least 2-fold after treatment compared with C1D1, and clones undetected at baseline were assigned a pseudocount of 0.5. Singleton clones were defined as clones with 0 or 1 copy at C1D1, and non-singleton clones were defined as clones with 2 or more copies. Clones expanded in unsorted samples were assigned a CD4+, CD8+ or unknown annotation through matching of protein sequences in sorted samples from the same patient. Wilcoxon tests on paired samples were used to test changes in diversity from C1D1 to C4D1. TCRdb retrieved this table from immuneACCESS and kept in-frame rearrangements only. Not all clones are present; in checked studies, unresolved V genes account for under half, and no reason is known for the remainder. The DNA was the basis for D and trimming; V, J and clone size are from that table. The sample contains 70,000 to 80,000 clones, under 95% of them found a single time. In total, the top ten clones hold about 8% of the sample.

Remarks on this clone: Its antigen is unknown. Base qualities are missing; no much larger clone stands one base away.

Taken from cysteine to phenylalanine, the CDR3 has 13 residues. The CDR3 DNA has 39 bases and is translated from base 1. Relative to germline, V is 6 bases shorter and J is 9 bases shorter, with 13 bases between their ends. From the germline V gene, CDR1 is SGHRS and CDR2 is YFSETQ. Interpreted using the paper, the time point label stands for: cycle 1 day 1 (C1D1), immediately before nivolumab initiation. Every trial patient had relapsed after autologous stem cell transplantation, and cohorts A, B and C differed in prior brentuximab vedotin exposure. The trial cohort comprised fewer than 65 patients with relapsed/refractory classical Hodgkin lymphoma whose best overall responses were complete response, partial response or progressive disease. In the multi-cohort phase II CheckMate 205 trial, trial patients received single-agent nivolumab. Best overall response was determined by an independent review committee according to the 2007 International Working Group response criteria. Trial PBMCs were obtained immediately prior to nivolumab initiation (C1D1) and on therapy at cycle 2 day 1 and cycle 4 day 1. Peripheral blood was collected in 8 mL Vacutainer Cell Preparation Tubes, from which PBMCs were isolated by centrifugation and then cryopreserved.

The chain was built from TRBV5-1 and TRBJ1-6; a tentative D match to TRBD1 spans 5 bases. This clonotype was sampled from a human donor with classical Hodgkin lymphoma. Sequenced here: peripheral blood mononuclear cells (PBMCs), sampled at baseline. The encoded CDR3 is CASTSGGGSPLHF. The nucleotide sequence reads TGCGCCAGCACCTCAGGCGGGGGTTCACCCCTCCACTTT.